This entry is about one T cell receptor beta chain. V dropped 2 bases and J dropped 6 bases, with 14 bases sitting between them. CDR3 length: 16 residues. The V gene's germline CDR1 is MNHEY and CDR2 SMNVEV (reference sequence). As handled by the study authors: Scientists estimated how many nucleated cells there were by amplifying reference gene primers. The method was immunoSEQ multiplex PCR; TCRdb's version includes in-frame clones alone and lacks a portion of them. The V and J calls and the clone size are those of that table, but D and trimming were determined from the DNA. In the table there are approximately 210,000 clones, 80% to 90% of which are singletons. The sample comes from a study of blood T cell repertoires in COVID-19.

The receptor's source is a young man with active or convalescent COVID-19. The sample taken for sequencing was peripheral blood. The chain links TRBV27 to TRBJ1-6; D ambiguous. The CDR3 loop is CASSLEGWGSNSPLHF. The CDR3 coding sequence is TGTGCCAGCAGTTTAGAGGGATGGGGATCTAATTCACCCCTCCACTTT.